This paragraph covers one TCR beta chain sequence. The sample holds many counts of this clonotype. Its antigen target is currently unknown. Base qualities were left out, and no much larger clone turns up one base away. The data stem from a study of CD8 T cells in ankylosing spondylitis (TCRdb year 2017). As for the study more broadly: To find TCR variants linked to disease, the study profiled T cell receptor beta repertoires in ankylosing spondylitis patients and healthy donors. The whole study cohort included some 100 healthy donors and under 30 ankylosing spondylitis patients. Samples of peripheral blood were taken, and for ankylosing spondylitis patients, synovial fluid was collected as well. Findings and caveats that apply to the study as a whole: Some of the motif variants had been reported before in the synovial fluid and blood of reactive arthritis patients, a finding that suggests common disease-initiation mechanisms. In peripheral blood, the disease-linked clones were found at relatively low frequencies and had a CD8+ phenotype. Blood from ankylosing spondylitis patients appeared to be characterized by a TCR beta motif made up of several highly homologous amino acid variants. The disease-linked clones were reported as significantly enriched in matched synovial fluid samples from ankylosing spondylitis patients.

The trim is 4 bases for V and 5 bases for J, with a gap of 17 bases between the germline ends. The germline V gene (reference sequence) specifies DFQATT as CDR1 and SNEGSKA as CDR2. The CDR3 goes from the cysteine to the phenylalanine over 14 residues. Of all the DNA, just the CDR3 is kept, 42 bases in frame from base 1. TCRdb records Illumina HiSeq 2500 as the sequencer. TCR beta libraries were prepared by quantitative 5'-RACE with molecular barcodes. As for the authors' bioinformatics: A new computational method, built on a probabilistic model of VDJ rearrangement, was used to identify disease-linked TCR variants. The public reads were run again by TCRdb, first through fastp at Q25 and then through MiXCR, and only productive beta chains were kept. Rows with one shared CDR3 protein collapse into an entry with the most common genes and DNA. TCRdb's processing, not the authors' own work, is the source of the V and J calls. This sample holds about 840,000 distinct CDR3 sequences; roughly 10% were observed only once. The ten largest clones represent less than 0.65% of the sample.

Recombination linked TRBV20-1 to TRBJ1-1, with TRBD1 perhaps the D gene, on 5 matching bases. The sample comprised blood, either unsorted or a sorted T cell fraction (not recorded which). This clonotype was obtained from a male donor with ankylosing spondylitis. The CDR3 protein: CSAKRTYLGTEAFF. The nucleotide sequence reads TGCAGTGCTAAACGGACATACCTTGGGACTGAAGCTTTCTTT.